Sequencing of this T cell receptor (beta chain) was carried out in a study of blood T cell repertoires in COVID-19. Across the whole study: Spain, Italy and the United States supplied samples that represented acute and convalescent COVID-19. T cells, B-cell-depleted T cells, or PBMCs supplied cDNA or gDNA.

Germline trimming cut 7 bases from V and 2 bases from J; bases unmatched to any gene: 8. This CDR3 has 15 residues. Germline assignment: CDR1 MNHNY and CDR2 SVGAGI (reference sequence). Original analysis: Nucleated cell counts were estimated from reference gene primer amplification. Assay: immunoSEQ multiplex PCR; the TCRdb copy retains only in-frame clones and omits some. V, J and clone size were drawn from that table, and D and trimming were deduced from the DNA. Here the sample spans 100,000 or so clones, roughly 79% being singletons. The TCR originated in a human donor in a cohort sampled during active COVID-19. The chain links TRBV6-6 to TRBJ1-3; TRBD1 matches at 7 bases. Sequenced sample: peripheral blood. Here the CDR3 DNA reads TGTGCCAGCACATCTGACAGGGTTGCTGGAAACACCATATATTTT. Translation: CASTSDRVAGNTIYF.